The present TCR beta chain was sequenced within a study of T cells after yellow fever vaccination. General study points: At less than 97% for CD4 and approximately 88% for CD8, most primary-vaccination clones showed up again after the booster. Peaking faster, on day 5 versus 15, the secondary response was nonetheless weaker. Clonotypes appearing in both CD4 and CD8 compartments existed, and their share was small.

Notes on this clonotype: As yet, its antigen is unknown.

Per germline, CDR1 SGHRS and CDR2 YFSETQ. The CDR3 loop spans 14 amino acids. The germline V and J ends were trimmed by 1 base and 6 bases, with 12 bases remaining between them. Generation of TCR cDNA used 5'RACE template switching (which added a universal primer site and UMIs). TCRdb independently ran MiXCR on the 5' RACE reads; one entry per CDR3 protein. The sample holds a few hundred thousand distinct CDR3 sequences; roughly 6.8% are singletons and the top ten take over 15%. Here the sequenced sample was PBMCs, taken approximately 40 days after the first yellow fever vaccination. The J gene is TRBJ2-3, the V gene TRBV5-1; D is undetermined. The TCR originated in a young man who received the YFV17D yellow fever vaccine. The CDR3, as DNA: TGCGCCAGCAGCTTGTCTAGGGTTGGGGATACGCAGTATTTT. Residues: CASSLSRVGDTQYF.